The 30 T cell receptor beta chains below were found in one sample sequenced in a study of identical twins. MiXCR was run by TCRdb on the 5' RACE reads, yielding one entry per CDR3 protein. This sample has 200,000 to 250,000 distinct CDR3 sequences; over 9.5% occur once, and the top ten carry 9% to 10%. Sequencing used memory T cells sorted from blood. These TCRs come from a man aged 50-60 years in good health.

This clonotype was counted only a few times. This chain joins TRBV4-3 and TRBJ1-2; D call uncertain. V shed 0 bases and J shed 4 bases, with 15 bases lying between them. Germline CDR1 is LGHNA and CDR2 is YSLEER. This CDR3 spans 16 amino acids. The DNA of the CDR3 is TGCGCCAGCAGCCAAGATCTTGTATCCGGGCCCTATGGCTACACCTTC. Translating it yields CASSQDLVSGPYGYTF.

The chain combines TRBV27 with TRBJ2-1; 9 nucleotides line up with TRBD2. The CDR3 is 16 amino acids. The V gene's germline CDR1 is MNHEY and CDR2 SMNVEV (reference sequence). V gave up 6 bases and J gave up 0 bases; unmatched junction bases: 6. CDR3 in DNA: TGTGCCAGCAGCCGGAATAGCGGGAGCTCCTACAATGAGCAGTTCTTC. Translating gives CASSRNSGSSYNEQFF.

The chain recombines TRBV12-3 or TRBV12-4 with TRBJ2-1, with D perhaps matching TRBD1 (7 bases). CDR3 length equals 14 residues. Trimming pared 6 bases from V and 9 bases from J, leaving 18 bases between. CDR3 region: CASSWRGQGGEQFF. CDR3 DNA: TGTGCCAGCAGCTGGCGGGGCCAGGGGGGTGAGCAGTTCTTC.

This clonotype has just a few counts. V usage is TRBV3-1 and J usage is TRBJ2-2; D might be TRBD2 (6 bases). The germline V gene encodes CDR1 LGHDT and CDR2 YNNKEL (reference sequence). Trimming took 1 base from V and 4 from J, leaving 16 bases between them. The CDR3 is made up of 17 amino acids. The DNA of the CDR3 is TGTGCCAGCAGCCAAGTAGCCAGGTCCGGGAGCACCGGGGAGCTGTTTTTT. Translating it yields CASSQVARSGSTGELFF. Supplemented by reference TRBV3-1 and TRBJ2-2, the full variable domain reads DTAVSQTPKYLVTQMGNDKSIKCEQNLGHDTMYWYKQDSKKFLKIMFSYNNKELIINETVPNRFSPKSPDKAHLNLHINSLELGDSAVYFCASSQVARSGSTGELFFGEGSRLTVL.

This clonotype was seen a few times. CDR3 protein: CASAGGRSTYNEQFF. CDR3 DNA sequence: TGTGCCAGCGCCGGTGGGAGGTCTACCTACAATGAGCAGTTCTTC. The V gene is TRBV6-1, the J gene TRBJ2-1; maybe TRBD2 (6 bases). This CDR3 is 15 amino acids long. V was pared by 8 bases and J by 2 bases, with 16 bases between. Per the germline V gene, CDR1 is MNHNS and CDR2 is SASEGT.

This clonotype occurred a few times. The chain's CDR3 is CASSLGARGVTYGYTF. CDR3 nucleotides: TGTGCCAGCAGCTTGGGGGCAAGGGGAGTGACCTATGGCTACACCTTC. This chain joins TRBV5-8 and TRBJ1-2; TRBD1 is a possible D gene (5 bases). CDR1 and CDR2 from the germline V gene are SGHTS and YDEGEE. There are 16 residues in the CDR3. With 0 bases removed from V and 4 bases from J, the gap between germline ends came to 16 bases.

There are a few counts of this clonotype. The V and J genes are TRBV18 and TRBJ2-7; either TRBD1 or TRBD2 may supply D (5 bases each). V was clipped by 6 bases and J by 2 bases, with 17 bases between them. The CDR3 runs 15 residues. Germline V lookup: CDR1 KGHSH, CDR2 LQKENI. The chain's CDR3 is CASSTRAQEAYEQYF. CDR3 in DNA: TGTGCCAGCTCGACAAGGGCACAGGAGGCCTACGAGCAGTACTTC.

This clonotype was seen ten or more times. V is TRBV24-1 and J is TRBJ2-2; unclear D gene. The CDR3 contains 12 residues. V was cut by 6 bases and J by 7 bases, with 8 bases left in between. Germline V gene sequence: CDR1 KGHDR, CDR2 SFDVKD. DNA for the CDR3: TGTGCCACCAGTCCCTATTACGGGGAGCTGTTTTTT. Encoded protein: CATSPYYGELFF.

This clonotype was recorded at least ten times. The rearrangement joins TRBV4-2 to TRBJ2-7; D might be TRBD1 (6 bases). The V and J ends lost 3 bases and 4 bases respectively, with 13 bases between them. The CDR3 totals 14 residues. CDR1 and CDR2 from the germline V gene are LGHNA and YNFKEQ. The CDR3 loop is CASSQGPQGYEQYF. The CDR3 DNA sequence: TGTGCCAGCAGCCAGGGACCGCAGGGGTACGAGCAGTACTTC.

This clonotype was counted ten times or more. This sequence joins TRBV3-1 and TRBJ1-1; tentatively, D is TRBD1 (5 bases). V dropped 2 bases and J dropped 7 bases, with 8 bases sitting between them. In germline, CDR1 is LGHDT, CDR2 YNNKEL (reference sequence). The CDR3 is 12 residues long. CDR3: CASSQMGDEAFF. The CDR3 nucleotides are TGTGCCAGCAGCCAAATGGGGGATGAAGCTTTCTTT.

The V call is TRBV29-1, the J call TRBJ2-7, with unresolved D. CDR3 length: 12 amino acids. Looked up from germline, CDR1 is SQVTM and CDR2 is ANQGSEA. V lost 4 bases and J 2 bases, leaving 9 bases between the germline ends. The CDR3 spells CSVAGVAYEQYF. The CDR3 DNA reads TGCAGCGTTGCTGGGGTTGCCTACGAGCAGTACTTC.

The table lists this clonotype with a few counts. The chain recombines TRBV6-2 or TRBV6-3 with TRBJ2-1; 14 bases line up with TRBD2. Germline V lookup: CDR1 MNHEY, CDR2 SVGEGT. The V segment lost 5 bases and the J segment 8 bases; nucleotides outside the gene matches: 5. The CDR3 runs 15 residues. CDR3 DNA sequence: TGTGCCAGCAGTCGGGGACTAGCGGGAGTCCATGAGCAGTTCTTC. Residues: CASSRGLAGVHEQFF.

This clonotype was counted ten times or more. V and J are TRBV5-1 and TRBJ1-5; the match to TRBD1 covers 7 bases. Germline CDR1 reads SGHRS; CDR2 reads YFSETQ. The V gene end was trimmed by 4 bases and the J gene end by 5 bases; junction bases not matched to a gene: 9. This CDR3 is 15 amino acids long. The DNA of the CDR3 is TGCGCCAGCAGCCTCTACGGACAGGAGCATCAGCCCCAGCATTTT. This sequence encodes CASSLYGQEHQPQHF.

This clonotype has a handful of counts. The chain is built from TRBV12-3 or TRBV12-4 and TRBJ2-1; 8 positions match TRBD1. CDR3 length: 12 residues. The V segment lost 6 bases and the J segment 12 bases; nucleotides outside the gene matches: 7. CDR3 sequence (DNA): TGTGCCAGCAGCCAAAGACAGGGGAGGCAGTTCTTC. This gives the protein CASSQRQGRQFF.

The V and J genes are TRBV25-1 and TRBJ2-2; D might be TRBD1 (5 bases). The germline V and J ends were trimmed by 0 bases and 3 bases, with 17 bases remaining between them. The CDR3 has 18 amino acids. Per the germline V gene, CDR1 is MGHDK and CDR2 is SYGVNS. CDR3: CASSEYKGRPPDTGELFF. The CDR3 DNA reads TGTGCCAGCAGTGAATATAAGGGGCGGCCACCGGACACCGGGGAGCTGTTTTTT.

This clonotype came up a few times. V usage is TRBV5-5 and J usage is TRBJ1-2; no reliable D call. Trimming removed 0 bases from V and 4 bases from J, with 13 bases in between. Germline CDR1 SGHKS, CDR2 YYEKEE (reference sequence). The CDR3 is 15 amino acids. The CDR3 DNA is TGTGCCAGCAGCTTGGAGTCGGCCGAAGCCTATGGCTACACCTTC. Encoded protein: CASSLESAEAYGYTF.

The V call is TRBV7-2, the J call TRBJ2-7; D may be TRBD1 or TRBD2 (6 bases each). Germline lookup yields CDR1 SGHTA and CDR2 FQGNSA. This CDR3 comprises 16 residues. Trimming cost V 0 bases and J 0 bases, with 12 bases left between them. DNA for the CDR3: TGTGCCAGCAGCTTAGCGGGGGCGGGGTTCTCCTACGAGCAGTACTTC. Its protein is CASSLAGAGFSYEQYF.

Points on this clonotype: A much larger clone differs by one base, so this may be a read error. This chain's CDR3 is CASSLAGISTYEQYF. The CDR3 coding sequence is TGTGCCAGCAGCTTGGCAGGGATTAGTACCTACGAGCAGTACTTC. The chain joins TRBV5-5 to TRBJ2-7; possibly TRBD1 for D (5 bases). V was trimmed by 0 bases and J by 2 bases, leaving 12 bases between them. This CDR3 is 15 amino acids long. Germline loops: CDR1 SGHKS, CDR2 YYEKEE (reference sequence).

The V and J genes are TRBV5-6 and TRBJ2-2, with 9 nucleotides matching TRBD2. Germline lookup yields CDR1 SGHDT and CDR2 YYEEEE. The J segment lost 1 base and the V segment lost 4 bases, leaving 8 bases of the junction unmatched. CDR3 length: 17 residues. CDR3 loop: CASSPASGTWNTGELFF. As DNA, the CDR3 is TGTGCCAGCAGCCCCGCTAGCGGGACCTGGAACACCGGGGAGCTGTTTTTT.

The rearrangement uses TRBV2 and TRBJ1-5; the D gene is possibly TRBD1 (6 bases). The CDR3 runs to 15 residues. Trimming removed 5 bases from V and 3 bases from J, with 14 bases in between. Germline V gene sequence: CDR1 SNHLY, CDR2 FYNNEI. The CDR3 here is CASSKARGHNQPQHF. The CDR3 nucleotides are TGTGCCAGCAGTAAGGCCAGGGGTCACAATCAGCCCCAGCATTTT. Combining the CDR3 with reference TRBV2 and TRBJ1-5 gives the whole variable domain EPEVTQTPSHQVTQMGQEVILRCVPISNHLYFYWYRQILGQKVEFLVSFYNNEISEKSEIFDDQFSVERPDGSNFTLKIRSTKLEDSAMYFCASSKARGHNQPQHFGDGTRLSIL.

This clonotype was observed many times. The chain joins TRBV27 to TRBJ2-2, with D tentatively TRBD1 (6 bases). Germline CDR1 is MNHEY and CDR2 is SMNVEV (reference sequence). This CDR3 comprises 15 residues. The V and J ends lost 2 bases and 6 bases respectively, with 13 bases between them. In nucleotides, the CDR3 is TGTGCCAGCAGTTTAATGGCAGGGGCGGCCGGGGAGCTGTTTTTT. Amino acids: CASSLMAGAAGELFF.

This clonotype has just one count. The chain joins TRBV28 to TRBJ1-1, with a tentative D call TRBD1 (6 bases). Deletions cut 2 bases from V and 5 bases from J, with 15 bases between. Per the germline V gene, CDR1 is MDHEN and CDR2 is SYDVKM. The CDR3 has 15 residues. The CDR3 DNA reads as TGTGCCAGCAGTTTAATCGCGGGAGGGGGGACTGAAGCTTTCTTT. As protein: CASSLIAGGGTEAFF.

This clonotype was found many times. This chain uses TRBV28 with TRBJ1-2; D is undetermined. This CDR3 is 13 amino acids long. The germline CDR1 and CDR2 sequences are MDHEN and SYDVKM. Between the trimmed V and J ends, which lost 3 bases and 5 bases, there was a span of 10 bases. The CDR3 spells CASSFEQKYGYTF. The CDR3 DNA is TGTGCCAGCAGTTTCGAACAGAAATATGGCTACACCTTC.

This sequence joins TRBV4-2 and TRBJ2-5; D gene ambiguous. Per germline, CDR1 LGHNA and CDR2 YNFKEQ. This CDR3 region has 14 residues. Trimming took 1 base from V and 0 from J, leaving 6 bases between them. The CDR3 region is CASSQAGHQETQYF. The CDR3 nucleotides are TGTGCCAGCAGCCAAGCAGGTCACCAAGAGACCCAGTACTTC.

Ten or more counts support this clonotype. The V and J genes are TRBV20-1 and TRBJ2-7; TRBD1 aligns across 9 bases. Germline V CDR1 and CDR2: DFQATT, SNEGSKA (reference sequence). V was pared by 2 bases and J by 1 base, with 3 bases of the junction left unmatched. This CDR3 is 14 amino acids long. CDR3: CSARSTGGSYEQYF. Written as DNA, the CDR3 is TGCAGTGCTAGATCGACAGGGGGTTCCTACGAGCAGTACTTC.

This clonotype was picked up many times. The chain carries TRBV20-1 and TRBJ2-5, with no clear D. Deletions cut 6 bases from V and 4 bases from J, with 18 bases between. Germline V gene lookup returns CDR1 DFQATT and CDR2 SNEGSKA (reference sequence). CDR3 length equals 14 residues. The CDR3 DNA reads TGCAGTGCCAAAACAAGGCCAGGCGTAGAGACCCAGTACTTC. It translates to CSAKTRPGVETQYF.

In its sample, this clonotype was seen many times. The rearrangement uses TRBV10-3 and TRBJ1-2; TRBD1 is a possible D gene (6 bases). CDR3 size: 16 residues. Germline V CDR1 and CDR2: ENHRY, SYGVKD. Trimming removed 4 bases from V and 0 bases from J, with 15 bases in between. The CDR3 bases are TGTGCCATCAGTGGGACCCGGGACACAACTAACTATGGCTACACCTTC. Residues: CAISGTRDTTNYGYTF.

This clonotype has more than one count but fewer than ten. The chain is built from TRBV5-1 and TRBJ1-3; possible D gene TRBD1, 5 bases. The V gene lost 0 bases and the J gene lost 2 bases, with 12 bases spanning the gap. Germline lookup yields CDR1 SGHRS and CDR2 YFSETQ. The CDR3 loop spans 16 amino acids. In nucleotides, the CDR3 is TGCGCCAGCAGCTTGGGGGGGACTGATACTGGAAACACCATATATTTT. Translation gives CASSLGGTDTGNTIYF.

This chain links TRBV19 with TRBJ1-1; the match to TRBD1 covers 7 bases. Looked up from germline, CDR1 is LNHDA and CDR2 is SQIVND (reference sequence). The CDR3 length is 12 residues. CDR3 DNA: TGTGCTGCAGGGGGGGGCCGCACTGAAGCTTTCTTT. Translation gives CAAGGGRTEAFF.

This rearrangement joins TRBV7-2 to TRBJ1-1; D might be TRBD1 (5 bases). The germline V gene has CDR1 SGHTA and CDR2 FQGNSA. This CDR3 has 15 amino acids. The V and J ends lost 1 base and 5 bases respectively, with 14 bases between them. The CDR3 sequence: CASSLVSQGVTEAFF. CDR3 in DNA: TGTGCCAGCAGCTTAGTTAGTCAGGGAGTGACTGAAGCTTTCTTT.